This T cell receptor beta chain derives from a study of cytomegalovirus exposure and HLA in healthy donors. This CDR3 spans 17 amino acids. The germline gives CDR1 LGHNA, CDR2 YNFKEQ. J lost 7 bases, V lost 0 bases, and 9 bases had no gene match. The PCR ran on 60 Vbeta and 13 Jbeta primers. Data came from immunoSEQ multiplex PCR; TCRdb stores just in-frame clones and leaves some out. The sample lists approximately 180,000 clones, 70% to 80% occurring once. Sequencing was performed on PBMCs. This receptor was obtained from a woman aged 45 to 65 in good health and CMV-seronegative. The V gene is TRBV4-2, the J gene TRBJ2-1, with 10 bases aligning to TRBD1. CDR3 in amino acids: CASSQDPGTGVRNEQFF. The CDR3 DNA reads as TGTGCCAGCAGCCAAGATCCCGGGACAGGGGTTAGGAATGAGCAGTTCTTC.